Listed below are T cell receptor beta chains from one sample, sequenced in a study of CD8 T cells in Susac syndrome. TCRdb re-called the immunoSEQ multiplex PCR reads through MiXCR, storing one row per CDR3 protein. Altogether some 260,000 distinct CDR3 sequences are present, 80% to 90% being singletons, with the ten largest covering about 0.11%. The sample comprised CD8+ T cells from PBMCs. The receptor set was obtained from a human donor with multiple sclerosis. Each CDR3 is given with its conserved first and last residue. A D gene is named only where the DNA matches it firmly. Size values are once, few and many counts, or a class for expanded clones, and some rows have none.

V gene: TRBV2
J gene: TRBJ2-3
D gene: TRBD2
clone size: -
CDR3 protein: CASSSIAGEEDTQYF
CDR3 DNA: TGTGCCAGCAGTTCCATAGCGGGAGAGGAAGATACGCAGTATTTT

V gene: TRBV30
J gene: TRBJ2-7
D gene: -
clone size: -
CDR3 protein: CAWRSQKAPEQYF
CDR3 DNA: TGTGCCTGGAGATCCCAGAAGGCACCCGAGCAGTACTTC

V gene: TRBV28
J gene: TRBJ1-4
D gene: -
clone size: -
CDR3 protein: CATQLPNSAAEKLFF
CDR3 DNA: TGTGCCACCCAACTGCCCAACTCGGCGGCTGAAAAACTGTTTTTT

V gene: TRBV6-5
J gene: TRBJ2-1
D gene: -
clone size: -
CDR3 protein: CASSYGGYNEQFF
CDR3 DNA: TGTGCCAGCAGTTATGGAGGCTACAATGAGCAGTTCTTC

V gene: TRBV7-9
J gene: TRBJ2-1
D gene: -
clone size: -
CDR3 protein: CASSPGPTFDEQFF
CDR3 DNA: TGTGCCAGCAGCCCAGGGCCTACGTTCGATGAGCAGTTCTTC

V gene: TRBV19
J gene: TRBJ2-1
D gene: -
clone size: -
CDR3 protein: CASKTRDWLLNEQFF
CDR3 DNA: TGTGCCAGTAAAACCCGGGACTGGCTCCTCAATGAGCAGTTCTTC

V gene: TRBV7-9
J gene: TRBJ2-1
D gene: -
clone size: -
CDR3 protein: CASSRGNPYNEQFF
CDR3 DNA: TGTGCCAGCAGTCGCGGGAATCCCTACAATGAGCAGTTCTTC

V gene: TRBV5-8
J gene: TRBJ2-7
D gene: -
clone size: -
CDR3 protein: CASSLDGGYYEQYF
CDR3 DNA: TGTGCCAGCAGCTTGGATGGAGGGTACTACGAGCAGTACTTC

V gene: TRBV12-3/TRBV12-4
J gene: TRBJ2-1
D gene: -
clone size: -
CDR3 protein: CASSFRPYNEQFF
CDR3 DNA: TGTGCCAGCAGTTTCCGGCCCTACAATGAGCAGTTCTTC

V gene: TRBV27
J gene: TRBJ2-1
D gene: TRBD1
clone size: -
CDR3 protein: CASSPLQNRGAGYNEQFF
CDR3 DNA: TGTGCCAGCAGTCCGCTCCAGAACAGGGGAGCCGGATACAATGAGCAGTTCTTC

V gene: TRBV5-1
J gene: TRBJ1-2
D gene: TRBD1
clone size: once
CDR3 protein: CASSDDRGGLLNYGYTF
CDR3 DNA: TGCGCCAGCAGCGACGACAGGGGGGGACTTCTTAACTATGGCTACACCTTC

V gene: TRBV6-1
J gene: TRBJ1-5
D gene: -
clone size: -
CDR3 protein: CASSSARQPQHF
CDR3 DNA: TGTGCCAGCAGTTCCGCGCGGCAGCCCCAGCATTTT

V gene: TRBV14
J gene: TRBJ2-3
D gene: TRBD2
clone size: -
CDR3 protein: CASSLRSGRGTDTQYF
CDR3 DNA: TGTGCCAGCAGCCTTAGAAGCGGGAGGGGCACAGATACGCAGTATTTT

V gene: TRBV5-1
J gene: TRBJ2-7
D gene: TRBD2
clone size: few
CDR3 protein: CASSLDSGMVEQYF
CDR3 DNA: TGCGCCAGCAGCTTGGACAGCGGGATGGTGGAGCAGTACTTC

V gene: TRBV14
J gene: TRBJ1-2
D gene: TRBD1
clone size: -
CDR3 protein: CASSPPGQSYGYTF
CDR3 DNA: TGTGCCAGCAGCCCACCGGGACAGAGCTATGGCTACACCTTC

V gene: TRBV20-1
J gene: TRBJ2-1
D gene: TRBD2
clone size: -
CDR3 protein: CSARPPAGGFYDEQFF
CDR3 DNA: TGCAGTGCTAGACCTCCAGCGGGAGGCTTTTACGATGAGCAGTTCTTC

V gene: TRBV6-4
J gene: TRBJ2-1
D gene: -
clone size: -
CDR3 protein: CAERPSTHNEQFF
CDR3 DNA: TGTGCCGAGAGGCCTAGCACCCACAATGAGCAGTTCTTC

V gene: TRBV7-3
J gene: TRBJ2-2
D gene: -
clone size: once
CDR3 protein: CATRRVGGELFF
CDR3 DNA: TGTGCCACTCGCCGGGTTGGTGGGGAGCTGTTTTTT

V gene: TRBV7-9
J gene: TRBJ2-7
D gene: -
clone size: -
CDR3 protein: CASSLAQGNYEQYF
CDR3 DNA: TGTGCCAGCAGCTTAGCTCAGGGGAACTACGAGCAGTACTTC

V gene: TRBV12-3/TRBV12-4
J gene: TRBJ1-6
D gene: TRBD1
clone size: once
CDR3 protein: CASSPHAGTGSSPLHF
CDR3 DNA: TGTGCCAGCAGTCCCCATGCCGGGACAGGTAGTTCACCCCTCCACTTT

V gene: TRBV5-4
J gene: TRBJ2-2
D gene: -
clone size: -
CDR3 protein: CASSLAAPGTGELFF
CDR3 DNA: TGTGCCAGCAGCTTAGCGGCGCCGGGGACCGGGGAGCTGTTTTTT

V gene: TRBV12-5
J gene: TRBJ2-7
D gene: TRBD1
clone size: once
CDR3 protein: CASGPTGAAYEQYF
CDR3 DNA: TGTGCTAGTGGTCCTACAGGGGCGGCCTACGAGCAGTACTTC

V gene: TRBV12-3/TRBV12-4
J gene: TRBJ2-7
D gene: -
clone size: once
CDR3 protein: CASLLGGTYEQYF
CDR3 DNA: TGTGCCAGCCTTCTTGGTGGAACCTACGAGCAGTACTTC

V gene: TRBV7-9
J gene: TRBJ2-7
D gene: -
clone size: -
CDR3 protein: CASSRDTPYEQYF
CDR3 DNA: TGTGCCAGCAGCCGGGACACGCCCTACGAGCAGTACTTC

V gene: TRBV3-1
J gene: TRBJ2-1
D gene: TRBD2
clone size: -
CDR3 protein: CASSQEGREGQEQFF
CDR3 DNA: TGTGCCAGCAGCCAAGAAGGGCGGGAGGGGCAGGAGCAGTTCTTC

V gene: TRBV15
J gene: TRBJ2-3
D gene: -
clone size: -
CDR3 protein: CATSRDRSADTQYF
CDR3 DNA: TGTGCCACCAGCAGGGACCGCTCAGCAGATACGCAGTATTTT

V gene: TRBV12-3/TRBV12-4
J gene: TRBJ1-6
D gene: -
clone size: -
CDR3 protein: CASSDAQNSPLHF
CDR3 DNA: TGTGCCAGCAGTGACGCCCAGAATTCACCCCTCCACTTT

V gene: TRBV12-3/TRBV12-4
J gene: TRBJ1-2
D gene: -
clone size: -
CDR3 protein: CASSGTSNYGYTF
CDR3 DNA: TGTGCCAGCAGTGGGACATCCAACTATGGCTACACCTTC

V gene: TRBV9
J gene: TRBJ2-4
D gene: TRBD1
clone size: -
CDR3 protein: CASSADRGDIQYF
CDR3 DNA: TGTGCCAGCAGCGCGGACAGGGGCGACATTCAGTACTTC

V gene: TRBV30
J gene: TRBJ2-3
D gene: -
clone size: -
CDR3 protein: CAWRGDGGFADTQYF
CDR3 DNA: TGTGCCTGGAGGGGTGACGGGGGATTCGCAGATACGCAGTATTTT

V gene: TRBV27
J gene: TRBJ1-1
D gene: -
clone size: -
CDR3 protein: CASSLTLAYTEAFF
CDR3 DNA: TGTGCCAGCAGTTTAACCTTGGCTTACACTGAAGCTTTCTTT

V gene: TRBV20-1
J gene: TRBJ2-7
D gene: TRBD2
clone size: -
CDR3 protein: CSTGRRGLSYEQYF
CDR3 DNA: TGCAGCACCGGGAGGCGGGGCCTATCCTACGAGCAGTACTTC

V gene: TRBV5-1
J gene: TRBJ2-3
D gene: -
clone size: -
CDR3 protein: CASSLTAGGDTDTQYF
CDR3 DNA: TGCGCCAGCAGCTTGACGGCAGGTGGCGACACAGATACGCAGTATTTT

V gene: TRBV7-7
J gene: TRBJ2-7
D gene: TRBD2
clone size: -
CDR3 protein: CASSAGTSVSYEQYF
CDR3 DNA: TGTGCTAGCAGCGCCGGGACTAGCGTCTCCTACGAGCAGTACTTC

V gene: TRBV11-1
J gene: TRBJ2-3
D gene: -
clone size: -
CDR3 protein: CASSPLRGDTDTQYF
CDR3 DNA: TGTGCCAGCAGCCCCCTAAGGGGGGACACAGATACGCAGTATTTT

V gene: TRBV28
J gene: TRBJ2-1
D gene: TRBD1
clone size: -
CDR3 protein: CASSGLGTDTYNEKFF
CDR3 DNA: TGTGCCAGCAGTGGACTGGGGACAGATACCTACAATGAGAAGTTCTTC

V gene: TRBV2
J gene: TRBJ1-4
D gene: -
clone size: -
CDR3 protein: CASSDDRQKTTNEKLFF
CDR3 DNA: TGTGCCAGCAGTGACGACAGACAGAAAACAACTAATGAAAAACTGTTTTTT